This TCR beta chain originates from a study of T cells in Graves' hyperthyroidism and ophthalmopathy (dated by TCRdb to between 2017 and 2020). Concerning the study at large: Peripheral blood samples were taken at initial diagnosis, before any treatment was given. Whether ophthalmopathy could be predicted prospectively was tested in an independent validation cohort made up of about 20 hyperthyroidism patients plus 17 patients who later progressed to ophthalmopathy. After sampling, hyperthyroidism patients received methimazole starting at 30 mg daily, and ophthalmopathy patients received high-dose intravenous methylprednisolone. The paper describes TCR Vbeta CDR3 sequencing of about 140 peripheral blood samples, made up of some 42 ophthalmopathy patients, over 70 hyperthyroidism patients and 17 progressor patients. In addition, the study compared T-cell repertoires in thyroid tissue and in blood from 6 or 7 Graves' hyperthyroidism patients. The 95 to 100 discovery patients were randomly split 7:3 into training and test sets. TCR V-J signatures able to tell the groups apart were searched for in a discovery cohort of 100 patients, of whom around 42 had Graves' ophthalmopathy and 57 had stable Graves' hyperthyroidism. The study at large found these results: In validation, progression to ophthalmopathy was predicted by the model with roughly 71% sensitivity and just over 72% specificity, a median of around 6.5 months before onset. Ophthalmopathy was separated from stable hyperthyroidism by a 13 V-J signature model, with over 85% sensitivity and just over 81% specificity obtained in cross-validation and 80%/75% obtained in testing. No statistical method was used to set the sample size in advance, and investigators knew the group allocation. Most expanded thyroid clonotypes (frequency above 0.001) were also detected in blood, a finding suggesting that blood repertoires may reflect thyroid immune responses.

This clonotype was recorded at least ten times. This clone's antigen is unknown. Per-base quality was not reported, and no clone a single base away is much larger than it. Stable Graves' hyperthyroidism was defined as no progression to ophthalmopathy during 18 months of follow-up. The hyperthyroidism patients were between 18 and 65 years old and newly diagnosed, with a disease duration of less than 2 months. Any patient with an uncontrolled infection, another autoimmune disease, pregnancy or lactation was excluded. Clinical symptoms, serum thyroxine and TRAb, thyroid ultrasound, and orbital computed tomography formed the basis for the diagnoses. Ficoll-Paque density gradient centrifugation was used to isolate PBMCs from around 10 ml of fresh peripheral blood. Total RNA was extracted using Trizol reagent, and RNA quality was assessed on an Agilent 2100 Bioanalyzer. The TCR beta CDR3 regions were amplified from the RNA transcripts. A first-round RT-PCR of the TCR CDR3 used the HTBI primer set with the Qiagen OneStep RT-PCR kit. A second multiplex PCR round built the libraries, followed by size selection and purification. Libraries were sequenced paired-end with 100 bp reads on an Illumina HiSeq2000. On the authors' methods: SOAPnuke was used to process the raw data, with reads discarded if the reads contained adapters or uncalled bases, had a mean Phred below 15, or lacked an exact constant-primer or identifier match. COPE v1.2.5 was used to merge the high-quality paired reads, and each unique nucleotide sequence was defined as a clonotype. Clonotypes were aligned to IMGT TRBV, TRBD and TRBJ reference segments using MiTCR v1.1. The analysis included only V-J combinations with a frequency above 0.0001, which together covered around 99% of the repertoires. The TCS score was defined as the ratio of F50 (clonal expansion) to E x V (chaos), calculated using BLOSUM62-based TCRdist between CDR3 peptides within each V-J. Welch's t-statistics and random forest reduced around 550 V-J features to 13, which were used in a naive Bayes classifier (R e1071). TCRdb reworked the public reads: Q25 trimming with fastp, MiXCR clone assembly, productive beta chains retained. Identical CDR3 proteins give one entry, which carries the most common genes and DNA. The V and J calls come from TCRdb's annotation, not from the publication. The sample table records about 560,000 distinct CDR3 sequences; 15% to 20% of these occur just once. 18% of the sample lies in the top ten.

The germline V gene sets CDR1 to SGHRS and CDR2 to YFSETQ. At the junction V is shortened by 5 bases and J by 8 bases; bases outside the gene matches: 10. Inclusive of the bounding cysteine and phenylalanine, the CDR3 is 15 residues long. CDR3 DNA is the only sequence kept; it has 45 bases, read in frame from the first base. The chain uses TRBV5-1 and TRBJ1-4; TRBD1 aligns with 9 central bases. Sequencing was done on a sample of blood. The TCR comes from a woman under 30 with Graves' hyperthyroidism. This receptor carries the CDR3 CASRSDRGPREKLFF. In nucleotides, the sequence is TGCGCCAGCAGATCGGACAGGGGCCCTCGGGAAAAACTGTTTTTT.